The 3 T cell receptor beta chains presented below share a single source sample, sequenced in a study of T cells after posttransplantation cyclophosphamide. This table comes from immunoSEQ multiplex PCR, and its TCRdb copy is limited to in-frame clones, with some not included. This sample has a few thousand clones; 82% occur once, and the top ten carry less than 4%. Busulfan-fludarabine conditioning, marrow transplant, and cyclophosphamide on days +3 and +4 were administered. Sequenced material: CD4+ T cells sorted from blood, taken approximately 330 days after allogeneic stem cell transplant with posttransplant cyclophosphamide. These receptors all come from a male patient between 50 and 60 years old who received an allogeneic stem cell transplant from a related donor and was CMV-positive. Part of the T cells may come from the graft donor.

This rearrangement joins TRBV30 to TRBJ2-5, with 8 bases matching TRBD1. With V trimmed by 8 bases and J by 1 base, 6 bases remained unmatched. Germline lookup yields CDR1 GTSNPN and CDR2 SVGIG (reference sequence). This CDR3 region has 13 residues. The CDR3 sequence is CAGNRGTQETQYF. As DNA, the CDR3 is TGTGCCGGGAACAGGGGGACCCAAGAGACCCAGTACTTC.

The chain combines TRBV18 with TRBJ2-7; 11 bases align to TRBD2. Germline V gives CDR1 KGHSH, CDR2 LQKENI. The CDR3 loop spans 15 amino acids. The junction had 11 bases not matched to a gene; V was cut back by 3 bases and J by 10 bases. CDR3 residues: CASSPPGTSGTEQYF. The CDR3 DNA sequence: TGTGCCAGCTCACCGCCCGGGACTAGCGGAACGGAACAGTACTTC.

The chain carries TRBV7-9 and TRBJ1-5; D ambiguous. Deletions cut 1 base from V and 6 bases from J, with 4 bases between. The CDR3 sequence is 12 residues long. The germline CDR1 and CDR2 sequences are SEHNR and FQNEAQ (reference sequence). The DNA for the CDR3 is TGTGCCAGCAGCTTAGGGAGTCAGCCCCAGCATTTT. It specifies CASSLGSQPQHF.